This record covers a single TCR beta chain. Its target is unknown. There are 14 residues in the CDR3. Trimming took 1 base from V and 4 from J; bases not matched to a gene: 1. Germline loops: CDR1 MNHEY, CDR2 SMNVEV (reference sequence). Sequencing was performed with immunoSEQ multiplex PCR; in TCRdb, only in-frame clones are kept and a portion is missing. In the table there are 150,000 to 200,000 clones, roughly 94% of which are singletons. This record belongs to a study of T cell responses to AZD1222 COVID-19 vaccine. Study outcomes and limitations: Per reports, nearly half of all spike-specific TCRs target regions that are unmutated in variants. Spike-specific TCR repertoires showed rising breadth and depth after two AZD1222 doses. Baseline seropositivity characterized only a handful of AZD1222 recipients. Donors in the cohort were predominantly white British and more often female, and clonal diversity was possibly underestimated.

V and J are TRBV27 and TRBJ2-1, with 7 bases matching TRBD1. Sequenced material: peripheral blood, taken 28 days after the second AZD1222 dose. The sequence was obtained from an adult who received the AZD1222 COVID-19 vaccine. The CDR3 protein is CASSLWGQYNEQFF. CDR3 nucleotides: TGTGCCAGCAGTTTATGGGGACAGTACAATGAGCAGTTCTTC.